Given below is one T cell receptor (beta chain) in context. This CDR3 region has 16 residues. CDR1 LNHNV and CDR2 YYDKDF come from the germline V gene (reference sequence). Trimming removed 0 bases from V and 4 bases from J, with 15 bases in between. The record originates from a study of T cell changes during pregnancy in multiple sclerosis. Clones were sequenced by immunoSEQ multiplex PCR, and TCRdb holds only the in-frame ones, with some missing. The data contain under 50,000 clones, about nine tenths of them singletons. The sequence came from a female donor in good health, enrolled as a control in a pregnancy study. The sample was peripheral blood, taken in the first trimester of pregnancy. The chain employs TRBV15 and TRBJ1-1; TRBD1 might be the D (6 bases). The CDR3 DNA follows: TGTGCCACCAGCAGAGATGGGGGGGGCAGGAGCACTGAAGCTTTCTTT. It specifies CATSRDGGGRSTEAFF.